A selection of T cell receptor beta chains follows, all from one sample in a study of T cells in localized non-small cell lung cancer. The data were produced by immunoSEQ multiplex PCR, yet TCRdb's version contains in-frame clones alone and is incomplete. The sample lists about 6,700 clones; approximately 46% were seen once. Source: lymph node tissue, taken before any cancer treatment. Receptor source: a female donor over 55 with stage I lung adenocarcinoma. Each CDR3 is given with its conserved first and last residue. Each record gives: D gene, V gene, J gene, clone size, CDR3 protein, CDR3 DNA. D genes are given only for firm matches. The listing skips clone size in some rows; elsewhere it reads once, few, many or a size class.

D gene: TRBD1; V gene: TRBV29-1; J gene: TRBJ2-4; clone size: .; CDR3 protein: CSASGTGGPSGKNIQYF; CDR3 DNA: TGCAGCGCCTCCGGGACAGGGGGTCCTTCGGGCAAAAACATTCAGTACTTC
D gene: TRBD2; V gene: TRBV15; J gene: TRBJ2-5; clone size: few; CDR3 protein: CATSREIAGGRGETQYF; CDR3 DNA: TGTGCCACCAGCAGAGAGATAGCGGGGGGGCGTGGAGAGACCCAGTACTTC
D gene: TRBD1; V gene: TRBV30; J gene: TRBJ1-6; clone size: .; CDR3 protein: CAWSTGGNGSPLHF; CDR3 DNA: TGTGCCTGGAGCACAGGGGGCAACGGCTCACCCCTCCACTTT
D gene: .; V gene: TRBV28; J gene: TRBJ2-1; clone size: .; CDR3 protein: CASSPLDIEQFF; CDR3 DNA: TGTGCCAGCAGCCCTTTAGATATTGAGCAGTTCTTC
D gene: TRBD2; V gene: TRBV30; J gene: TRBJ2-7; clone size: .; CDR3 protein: CAWTGEGYLSYEQYF; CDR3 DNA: TGTGCCTGGACGGGGGAGGGCTATTTGTCCTACGAGCAGTACTTC
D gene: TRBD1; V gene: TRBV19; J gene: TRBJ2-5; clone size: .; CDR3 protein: CASSSGTGEQTQYF; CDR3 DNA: TGTGCCAGTAGTTCCGGGACAGGGGAGCAGACCCAGTACTTC
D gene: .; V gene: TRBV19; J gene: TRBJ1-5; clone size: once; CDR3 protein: CASSRGQPQHF; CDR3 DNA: TGTGCCAGTAGTAGGGGTCAGCCCCAGCATTTT
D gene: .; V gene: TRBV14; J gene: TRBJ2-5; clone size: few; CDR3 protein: CASSLDSALGTQYF; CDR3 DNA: TGTGCCAGCAGTCTGGACAGCGCCCTGGGGACCCAGTACTTC
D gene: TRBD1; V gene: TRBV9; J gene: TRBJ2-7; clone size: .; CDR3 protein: CASRGRRDSYEQYF; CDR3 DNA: TGTGCCAGCAGGGGAAGACGGGACAGTTACGAGCAGTACTTC
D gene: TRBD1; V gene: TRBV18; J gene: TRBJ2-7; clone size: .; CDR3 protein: CASSPWDRGYEQYF; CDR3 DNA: TGTGCCAGCTCACCCTGGGACAGGGGTTACGAGCAGTACTTC
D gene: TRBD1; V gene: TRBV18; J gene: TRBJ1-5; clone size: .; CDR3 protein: CASSWDRGGDQPQHF; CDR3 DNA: TGTGCCAGCTCATGGGACAGGGGAGGGGATCAGCCCCAGCATTTT
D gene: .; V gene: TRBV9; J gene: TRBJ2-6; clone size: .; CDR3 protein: CASSVGEAGANVLTF; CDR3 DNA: TGTGCCAGCAGCGTAGGTGAAGCTGGGGCCAACGTCCTGACTTTC
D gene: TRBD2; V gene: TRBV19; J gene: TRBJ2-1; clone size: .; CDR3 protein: CASRNIAGGAYNEQFF; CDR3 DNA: TGTGCCAGTAGGAACATAGCGGGAGGTGCATACAATGAGCAGTTCTTC
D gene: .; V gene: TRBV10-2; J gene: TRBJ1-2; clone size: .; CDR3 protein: CASLGVLDRGGYTF; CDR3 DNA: TGCGCCAGCCTAGGGGTCCTGGATCGGGGTGGCTACACCTTC
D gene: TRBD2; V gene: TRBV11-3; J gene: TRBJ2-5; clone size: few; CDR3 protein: CASSLGTSGSRETQYF; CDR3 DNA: TGTGCCAGCAGCTTGGGGACTAGCGGGAGCAGGGAGACCCAGTACTTC
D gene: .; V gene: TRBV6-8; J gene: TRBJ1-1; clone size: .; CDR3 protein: CASSRLQGDAFF; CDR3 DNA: TGTGCCAGCAGTCGATTACAGGGTGACGCTTTCTTT
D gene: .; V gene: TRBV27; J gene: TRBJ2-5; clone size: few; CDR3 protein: CASSLSMTGRYQETQYF; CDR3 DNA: TGTGCCAGCAGTTTATCGATGACAGGACGTTACCAAGAGACCCAGTACTTC
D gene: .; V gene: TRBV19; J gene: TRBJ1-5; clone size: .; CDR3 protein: CASSIRLRDQPQHF; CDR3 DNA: TGTGCCAGTAGTATTCGGCTGAGGGATCAACCCCAGCATTTT
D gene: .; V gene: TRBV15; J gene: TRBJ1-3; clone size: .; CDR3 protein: CATKERAVFGTIYF; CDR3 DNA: TGTGCCACCAAAGAGAGGGCGGTTTTTGGCACCATATATTTT
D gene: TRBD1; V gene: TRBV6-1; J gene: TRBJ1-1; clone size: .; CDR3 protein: CASSEALTGWLNTEAFF; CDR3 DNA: TGTGCCAGCAGTGAAGCCTTGACAGGGTGGTTGAACACTGAAGCTTTCTTT
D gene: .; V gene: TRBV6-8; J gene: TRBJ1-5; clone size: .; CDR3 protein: CASTLGGPDQPQHF; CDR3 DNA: TGTGCCAGCACCCTGGGGGGGCCGGATCAGCCCCAGCATTTT
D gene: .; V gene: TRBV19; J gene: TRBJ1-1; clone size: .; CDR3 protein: CASSSRGSTEAFF; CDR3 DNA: TGTGCCAGTAGTAGCAGGGGTAGCACTGAAGCTTTCTTT
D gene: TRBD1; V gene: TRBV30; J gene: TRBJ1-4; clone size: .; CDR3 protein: CAWSGDRGNEKLFF; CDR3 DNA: TGTGCCTGGAGTGGAGACAGGGGTAATGAAAAACTGTTTTTT
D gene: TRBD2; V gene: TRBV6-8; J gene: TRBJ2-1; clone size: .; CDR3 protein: CASSYSRGGTSGRNEQFF; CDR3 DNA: TGTGCCAGCAGTTACTCTCGAGGAGGGACTAGCGGTCGGAATGAGCAGTTCTTC
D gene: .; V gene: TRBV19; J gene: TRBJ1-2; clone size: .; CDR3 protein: CASISYGRSYGYTF; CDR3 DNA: TGTGCCAGTATTTCGTATGGTCGCAGCTATGGCTACACCTTC
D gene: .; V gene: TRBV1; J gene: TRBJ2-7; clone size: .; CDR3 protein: CASSQASGGPYEQYF; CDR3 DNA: TGCGCCAGCAGCCAAGCTAGCGGGGGACCTTACGAGCAGTACTTC
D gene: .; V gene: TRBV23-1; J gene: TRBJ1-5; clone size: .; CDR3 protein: CASSQDLAGAQHF; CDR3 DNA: TGCGCCAGCAGCCAAGACCTGGCCGGGGCCCAGCATTTT
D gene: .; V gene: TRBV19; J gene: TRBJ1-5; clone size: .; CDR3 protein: CASSTGPGQPQHF; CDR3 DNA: TGTGCCAGTAGTACAGGGCCCGGACAGCCCCAGCATTTT
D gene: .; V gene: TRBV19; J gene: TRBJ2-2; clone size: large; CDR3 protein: CASTWGSTGELFF; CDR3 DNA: TGTGCCAGTACGTGGGGTAGCACCGGGGAGCTGTTTTTT
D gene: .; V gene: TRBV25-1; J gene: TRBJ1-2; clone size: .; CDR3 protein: CASSDWDIHGYTF; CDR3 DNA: TGTGCCAGCAGTGATTGGGACATTCATGGCTACACCTTC
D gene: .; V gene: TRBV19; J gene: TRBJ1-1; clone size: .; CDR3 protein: CANSMDQGERTEAFF; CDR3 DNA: TGTGCCAATAGTATGGACCAGGGTGAACGCACTGAAGCTTTCTTT
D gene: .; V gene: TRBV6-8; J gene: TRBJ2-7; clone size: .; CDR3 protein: CATGVDNSYEQYF; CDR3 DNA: TGTGCCACCGGGGTGGACAACTCCTACGAGCAGTACTTC
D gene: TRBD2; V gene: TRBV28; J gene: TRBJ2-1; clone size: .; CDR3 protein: CASSSTSGRSYNEQFF; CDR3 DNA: TGTGCCAGCAGCTCGACTAGCGGGAGATCGTACAATGAGCAGTTCTTC